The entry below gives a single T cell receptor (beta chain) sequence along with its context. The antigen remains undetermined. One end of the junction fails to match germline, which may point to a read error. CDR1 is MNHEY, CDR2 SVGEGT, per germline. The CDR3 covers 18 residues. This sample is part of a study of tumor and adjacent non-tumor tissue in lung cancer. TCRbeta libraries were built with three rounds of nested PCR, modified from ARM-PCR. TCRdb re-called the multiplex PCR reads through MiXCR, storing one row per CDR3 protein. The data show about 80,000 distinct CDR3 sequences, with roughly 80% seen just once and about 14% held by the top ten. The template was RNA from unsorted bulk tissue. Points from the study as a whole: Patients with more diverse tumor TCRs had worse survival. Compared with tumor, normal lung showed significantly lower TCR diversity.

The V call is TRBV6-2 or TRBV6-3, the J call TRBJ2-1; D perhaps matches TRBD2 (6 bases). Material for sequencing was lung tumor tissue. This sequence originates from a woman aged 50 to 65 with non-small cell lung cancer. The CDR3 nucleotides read TGTGCCAGCAGTCCCGTAAGTACTAACGGGAGTACCTACAACGAGCAGTTCTTC. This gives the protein CASSPVSTNGSTYNEQFF.